This T cell receptor beta chain was sequenced for a study of shared clonotypes between healthy human individuals. Study results and limitations: Between a handful of donors, naive CD4 clonotypes were shared at a level of around 5.1%. Incomplete sequencing of sorted subsets was indicated by rarefaction despite large depth. A generally larger estimated richness was seen in naive subsets than in memory subsets.

Remarks on this clone: Antigen specificity is unknown.

V lost 0 bases and J lost 5, with 14 bases in between. The CDR3 totals 16 residues. Germline CDR1 reads KGHSH; CDR2 reads LQKENI. In the authors' methods: In the immunoSEQ data, sequences were junction-only and lacked quality scores, so filtering differed. Assay: immunoSEQ multiplex PCR; the TCRdb copy retains only in-frame clones and omits some. That table supplies the V and J calls and clone size; D and trimming were determined from the DNA. The sample holds a few million clones, about 92% seen once. Sequencing was done on a sample of naive CD4+ T cells from PBMCs. This sample's subset: CD45RA+ positively selected. The receptor was isolated from a man between 18 and 29 years old in good health. Some clones in this sample may be carry-over from other donors' samples. This chain joins TRBV18 and TRBJ1-5; D might be TRBD1 (5 bases). CDR3 sequence reads: CASSPPTGVRYQPQHF. The CDR3 DNA reads TGTGCCAGCTCACCACCGACGGGGGTTCGCTATCAGCCCCAGCATTTT.